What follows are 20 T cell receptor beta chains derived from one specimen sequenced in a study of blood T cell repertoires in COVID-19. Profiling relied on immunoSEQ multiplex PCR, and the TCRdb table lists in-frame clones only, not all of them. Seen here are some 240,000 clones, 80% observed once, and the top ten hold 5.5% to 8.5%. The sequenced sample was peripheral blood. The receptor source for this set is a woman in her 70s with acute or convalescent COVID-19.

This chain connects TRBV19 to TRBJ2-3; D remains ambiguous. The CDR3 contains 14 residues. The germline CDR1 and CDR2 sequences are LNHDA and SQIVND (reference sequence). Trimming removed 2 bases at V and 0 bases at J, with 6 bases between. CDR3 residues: CASSIRSSTDTQYF. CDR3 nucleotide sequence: TGTGCCAGTAGTATACGCAGTAGCACAGATACGCAGTATTTT.

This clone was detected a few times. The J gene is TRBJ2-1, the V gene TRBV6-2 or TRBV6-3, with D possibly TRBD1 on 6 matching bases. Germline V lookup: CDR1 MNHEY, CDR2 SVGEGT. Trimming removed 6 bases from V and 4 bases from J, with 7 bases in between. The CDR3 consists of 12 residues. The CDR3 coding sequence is TGTGCCAGCAGCCAGGGGTACAATGAGCAGTTCTTC. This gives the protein CASSQGYNEQFF.

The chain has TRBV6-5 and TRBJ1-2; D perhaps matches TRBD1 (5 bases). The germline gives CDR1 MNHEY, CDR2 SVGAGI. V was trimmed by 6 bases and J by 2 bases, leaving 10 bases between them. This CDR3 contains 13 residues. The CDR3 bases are TGTGCCAGCAGAGCAAGACAGAACTATGGCTACACCTTC. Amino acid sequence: CASRARQNYGYTF.

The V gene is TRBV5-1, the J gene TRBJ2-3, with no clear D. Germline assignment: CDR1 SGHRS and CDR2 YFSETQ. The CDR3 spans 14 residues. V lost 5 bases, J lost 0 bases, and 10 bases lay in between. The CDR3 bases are TGCGCCAGCAGGGCAGGCCCTAGCACAGATACGCAGTATTTT. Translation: CASRAGPSTDTQYF.

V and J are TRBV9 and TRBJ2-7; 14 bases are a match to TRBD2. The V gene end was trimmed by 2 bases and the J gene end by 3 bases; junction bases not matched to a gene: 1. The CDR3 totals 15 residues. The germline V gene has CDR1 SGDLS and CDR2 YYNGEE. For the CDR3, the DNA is TGTGCCAGCAGCGTTGGGACTAGCGGGGGCTACGAGCAGTACTTC. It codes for CASSVGTSGGYEQYF.

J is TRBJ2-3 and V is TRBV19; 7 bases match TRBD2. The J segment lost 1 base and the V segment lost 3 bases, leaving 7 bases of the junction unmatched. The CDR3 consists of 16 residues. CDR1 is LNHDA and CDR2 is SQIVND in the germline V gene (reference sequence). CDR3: CASSIGLAARTDTQYF. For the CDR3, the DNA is TGTGCCAGTAGTATTGGGCTAGCGGCCCGCACAGATACGCAGTATTTT.

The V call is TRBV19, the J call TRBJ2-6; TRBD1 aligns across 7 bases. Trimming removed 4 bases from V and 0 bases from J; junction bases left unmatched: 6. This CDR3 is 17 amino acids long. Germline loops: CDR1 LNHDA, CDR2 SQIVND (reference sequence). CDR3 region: CASSTEQGYSGANVLTF. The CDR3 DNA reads TGTGCCAGTAGTACCGAACAGGGGTACTCTGGGGCCAACGTCCTGACTTTC. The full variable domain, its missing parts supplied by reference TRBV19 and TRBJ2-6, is DGGITQSPKYLFRKEGQNVTLSCEQNLNHDAMYWYRQDPGQGLRLIYYSQIVNDFQKGDIAEGYSVSREKKESFPLTVTSAQKNPTAFYLCASSTEQGYSGANVLTFGAGSRLTVL.

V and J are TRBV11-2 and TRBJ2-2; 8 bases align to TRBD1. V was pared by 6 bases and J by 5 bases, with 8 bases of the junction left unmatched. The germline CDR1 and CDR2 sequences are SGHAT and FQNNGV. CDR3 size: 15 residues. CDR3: CASSIQGAGTGELFF. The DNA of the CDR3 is TGTGCCAGCAGTATCCAGGGGGCGGGTACCGGGGAGCTGTTTTTT.

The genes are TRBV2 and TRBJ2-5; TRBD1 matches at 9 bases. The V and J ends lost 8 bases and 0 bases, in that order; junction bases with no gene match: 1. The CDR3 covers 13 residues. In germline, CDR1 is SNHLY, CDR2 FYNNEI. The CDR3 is CASGTGYQETQYF. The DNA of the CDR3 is TGTGCCAGCGGGACAGGGTACCAAGAGACCCAGTACTTC.

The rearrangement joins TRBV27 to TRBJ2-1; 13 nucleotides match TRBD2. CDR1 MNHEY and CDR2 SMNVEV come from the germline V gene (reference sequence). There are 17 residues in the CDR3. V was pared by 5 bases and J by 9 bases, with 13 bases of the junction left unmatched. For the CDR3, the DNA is TGTGCCAGCAGTCCTCGACTAGCGGGGGGCCCAACGGGTGAGCAGTTCTTC. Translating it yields CASSPRLAGGPTGEQFF.

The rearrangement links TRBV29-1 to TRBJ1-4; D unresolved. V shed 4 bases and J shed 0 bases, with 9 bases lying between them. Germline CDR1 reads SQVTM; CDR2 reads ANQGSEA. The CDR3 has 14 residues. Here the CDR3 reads CSVADFATNEKLFF. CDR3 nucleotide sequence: TGCAGCGTTGCCGACTTTGCAACTAATGAAAAACTGTTTTTT.

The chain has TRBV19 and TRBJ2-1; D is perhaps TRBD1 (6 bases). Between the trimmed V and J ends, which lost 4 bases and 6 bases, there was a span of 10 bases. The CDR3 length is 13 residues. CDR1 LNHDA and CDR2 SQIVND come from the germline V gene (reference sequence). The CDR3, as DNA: TGTGCCAGTAGTAAACAGGGACCCAATGAGCAGTTCTTC. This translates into CASSKQGPNEQFF.

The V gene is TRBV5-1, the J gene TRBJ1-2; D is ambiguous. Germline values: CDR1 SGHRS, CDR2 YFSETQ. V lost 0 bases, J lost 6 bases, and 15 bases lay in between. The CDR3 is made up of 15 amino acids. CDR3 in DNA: TGCGCCAGCAGCTTGGGGTCGAACGGTTTAGATGGCTACACCTTC. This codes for CASSLGSNGLDGYTF.

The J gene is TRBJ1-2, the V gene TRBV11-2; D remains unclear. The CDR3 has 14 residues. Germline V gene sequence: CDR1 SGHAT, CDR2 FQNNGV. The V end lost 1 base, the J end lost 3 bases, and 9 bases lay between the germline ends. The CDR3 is CASSLGSGYYGYTF. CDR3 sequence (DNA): TGTGCCAGCAGCTTAGGGTCCGGGTACTATGGCTACACCTTC.

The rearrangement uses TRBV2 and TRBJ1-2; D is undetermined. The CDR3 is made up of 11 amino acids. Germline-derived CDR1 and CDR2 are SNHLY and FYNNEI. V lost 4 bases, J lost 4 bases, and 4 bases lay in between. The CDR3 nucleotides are TGTGCCAGCAGTGTTCTCTATGGCTACACCTTC. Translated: CASSVLYGYTF. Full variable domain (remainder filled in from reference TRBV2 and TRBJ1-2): EPEVTQTPSHQVTQMGQEVILRCVPISNHLYFYWYRQILGQKVEFLVSFYNNEISEKSEIFDDQFSVERPDGSNFTLKIRSTKLEDSAMYFCASSVLYGYTFGSGTRLTVV.

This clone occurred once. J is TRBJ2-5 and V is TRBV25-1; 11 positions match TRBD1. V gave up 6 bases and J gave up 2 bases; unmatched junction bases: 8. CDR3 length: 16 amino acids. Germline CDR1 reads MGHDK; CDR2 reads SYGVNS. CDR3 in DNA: TGTGCCAGCAGCGATGGGACAGGGGGTCTTCAAGAGACCCAGTACTTC. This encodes CASSDGTGGLQETQYF.

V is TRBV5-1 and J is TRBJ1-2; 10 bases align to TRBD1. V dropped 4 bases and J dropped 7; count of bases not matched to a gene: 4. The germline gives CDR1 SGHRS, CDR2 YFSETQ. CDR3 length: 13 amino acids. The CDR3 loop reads CASSGGQGIGYTF. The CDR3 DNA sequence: TGCGCCAGCAGCGGGGGACAGGGGATTGGCTACACCTTC.

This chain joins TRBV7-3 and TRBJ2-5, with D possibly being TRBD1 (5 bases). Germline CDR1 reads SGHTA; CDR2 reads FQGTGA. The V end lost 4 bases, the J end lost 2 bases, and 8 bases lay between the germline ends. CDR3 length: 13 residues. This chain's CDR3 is CASSSAGQETQYF. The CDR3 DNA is TGTGCCAGCAGCTCGGCAGGGCAAGAGACCCAGTACTTC. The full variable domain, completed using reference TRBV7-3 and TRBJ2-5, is GAGVSQTPSNKVTEKGKYVELRCDPISGHTALYWYRQSLGQGPEFLIYFQGTGAADDSGLPNDRFFAVRPEGSVSTLKIQRTERGDSAVYLCASSSAGQETQYFGPGTRLLVL.

The CDR3 region has the DNA TGTGCCAGCAGCTTGCGACTAGCGGGGTACAATGAGCAGTTCTTC. It translates to CASSLRLAGYNEQFF. The chain is built from TRBV9 and TRBJ2-1, with TRBD2 matching over 11 bases. The CDR3 sequence is 15 residues long. V was pared by 4 bases and J by 4 bases, with 4 bases of the junction left unmatched. CDR1 is SGDLS and CDR2 is YYNGEE in the germline V gene.

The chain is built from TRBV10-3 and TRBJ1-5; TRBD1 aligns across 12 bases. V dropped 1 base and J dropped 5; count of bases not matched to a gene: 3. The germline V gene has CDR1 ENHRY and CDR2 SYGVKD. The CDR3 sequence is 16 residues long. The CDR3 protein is CAISEYGTGGYQPQHF. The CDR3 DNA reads TGTGCCATCAGTGAGTATGGGACAGGGGGCTATCAGCCCCAGCATTTT.